This TCR beta chain was captured by sequencing in a study of T cell repertoires in cytomegalovirus infection. Study-level information: A matching HLA type, together with CMV infection, was signaled by public TCR beta signatures. Study-level points and caveats: HLA-C-restricted CMV-specific TCR beta clonotypes prevailed in the ex vivo response.

TCRdb reanalysed the reads using MiXCR and keeps one entry per CDR3 protein. The table records about 890,000 distinct CDR3 sequences, less than 40% of them present only once. The germline V gene encodes CDR1 SQVTM and CDR2 ANQGSEA. This CDR3 region has 13 residues. Trimming stripped 4 bases from V and 0 bases from J, with 9 bases between. Of note for this clonotype: Antigen specificity is unknown.

This specimen consisted of cultured CD8+ T cells from PBMCs, obtained from culture after CMV antigen stimulation. The clonotype originates from a human donor in good health (CMV status not recorded). Some clones in this sample may be carry-over from other donors' samples. This chain connects TRBV29-1 to TRBJ1-2, with TRBD1 as a possible D gene (5 bases). The CDR3 loop reads CSVVGHPNYGYTF. Written as DNA, the CDR3 is TGCAGCGTTGTCGGACATCCTAACTATGGCTACACCTTC.